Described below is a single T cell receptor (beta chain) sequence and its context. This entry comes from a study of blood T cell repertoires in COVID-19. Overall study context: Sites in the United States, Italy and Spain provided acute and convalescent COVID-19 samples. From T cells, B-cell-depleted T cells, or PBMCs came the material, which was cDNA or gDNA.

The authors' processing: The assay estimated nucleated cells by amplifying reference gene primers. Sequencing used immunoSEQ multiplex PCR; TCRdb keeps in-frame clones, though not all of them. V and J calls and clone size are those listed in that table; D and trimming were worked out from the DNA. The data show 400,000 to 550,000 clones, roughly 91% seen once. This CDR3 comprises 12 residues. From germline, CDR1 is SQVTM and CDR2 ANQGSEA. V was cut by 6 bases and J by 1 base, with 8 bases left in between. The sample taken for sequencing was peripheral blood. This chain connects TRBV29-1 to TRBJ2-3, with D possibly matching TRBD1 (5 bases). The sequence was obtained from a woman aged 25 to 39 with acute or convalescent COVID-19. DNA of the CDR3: TGCAGCGTCCCACAGGGCACAGATACGCAGTATTTT. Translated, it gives CSVPQGTDTQYF.